Below are 25 T cell receptor beta chains sequenced from a single sample in a study of blood T cell repertoires in COVID-19. Assay: immunoSEQ multiplex PCR; the TCRdb copy retains only in-frame clones and omits some. The table shows about 250,000 clones, with roughly 84% occurring only once. Specimen: peripheral blood. Every receptor here comes from a woman aged 40 to 55 who had recovered from COVID-19.

V usage is TRBV28 and J usage is TRBJ1-5, with D possibly TRBD1 on 5 matching bases. The CDR3 totals 14 residues. The germline V and J ends were trimmed by 11 bases and 2 bases, with 16 bases remaining between them. Germline CDR1 is MDHEN and CDR2 is SYDVKM. The CDR3 loop reads CAGRRGGGNQPQHF. The CDR3 DNA reads TGTGCCGGTAGACGTGGGGGGGGCAATCAGCCCCAGCATTTT.

This chain connects TRBV7-2 to TRBJ2-5; 9 bases are shared with TRBD1. Per germline, CDR1 SGHTA and CDR2 FQGNSA. Trimming took 5 bases from V and 5 from J; bases not matched to a gene: 9. This CDR3 spans 15 amino acids. The CDR3 region is CASSRTTGGYETQYF. The CDR3 DNA reads as TGTGCCAGCAGCAGGACTACAGGGGGCTATGAGACCCAGTACTTC.

This sequence joins TRBV13 and TRBJ2-1; 8 bases fit TRBD2. The germline CDR1 and CDR2 sequences are PRHDT and FYEKMQ (reference sequence). CDR3 length equals 15 residues. V dropped 1 base and J dropped 5; count of bases not matched to a gene: 4. The CDR3 DNA sequence: TGTGCCAGCAGCTTAGTAGCGGGACTAAACAATGAGCAGTTCTTC. Its translation: CASSLVAGLNNEQFF.

This clone was seen just once. The V call is TRBV2, the J call TRBJ1-2; TRBD1 aligns across 7 bases. CDR3 size: 15 residues. Per the germline V gene, CDR1 is SNHLY and CDR2 is FYNNEI. J was trimmed by 4 bases and V by 3 bases; bases with no gene match: 8. The CDR3 protein is CASSETGQFRYGYTF. The DNA for the CDR3 is TGTGCCAGCAGTGAGACAGGGCAGTTCCGCTATGGCTACACCTTC.

In its sample, this clone was seen a few times. J is TRBJ1-6 and V is TRBV30; D might be TRBD1 (5 bases). The germline V and J ends were trimmed by 3 bases and 8 bases, with 23 bases remaining between them. The germline V gene encodes CDR1 GTSNPN and CDR2 SVGIG (reference sequence). This CDR3 has 17 amino acids. The DNA of the CDR3 is TGTGCCTGGAGCCTATCGGCGGGGGGTACTGTAGATTCACCCCTCCACTTT. Translation: CAWSLSAGGTVDSPLHF.

This chain joins TRBV5-1 and TRBJ2-5; 7 bases map to TRBD2. Germline V gives CDR1 SGHRS, CDR2 YFSETQ. This CDR3 is built from 16 residues. V trimming: 4 bases; J trimming: 1 base; junction bases outside the gene matches: 10. The CDR3 nucleotides read TGCGCCAGCAGCCCCACCCAATGGGGGGGCCAAGAGACCCAGTACTTC. It specifies CASSPTQWGGQETQYF.

This clone was picked up a small number of times. V usage is TRBV5-8 and J usage is TRBJ2-5, with D tentatively TRBD2 (6 bases). Trimming took off 4 bases at V and 1 base at J, with 14 bases between the two ends. The germline V gene has CDR1 SGHTS and CDR2 YDEGEE. The CDR3 spans 15 residues. Written as DNA, the CDR3 is TGTGCCAGCAGCCCGGGACTTTTCAGCCAAGAGACCCAGTACTTC. It specifies CASSPGLFSQETQYF. The whole variable domain, remainder taken from reference TRBV5-8 and TRBJ2-5, is EAGVTQSPTHLIKTRGQQATLRCSPISGHTSVYWYQQALGLGLQFLLWYDEGEERNRGNFPPRFSGRQFPNYSSELNVNALELEDSALYLCASSPGLFSQETQYFGPGTRLLVL.

J is TRBJ1-1 and V is TRBV6-2 or TRBV6-3; D may be TRBD1 (6 bases). Germline V lookup: CDR1 MNHEY, CDR2 SVGEGT. The CDR3 spans 13 residues. The V and J ends lost 5 bases and 2 bases respectively, with 9 bases between them. The CDR3 reads CASSTRGNTEAFF. As DNA, the CDR3 is TGTGCCAGCAGTACCAGGGGAAACACTGAAGCTTTCTTT.

The chain recombines TRBV6-2 or TRBV6-3 with TRBJ1-1; no clear D. Germline values: CDR1 MNHEY, CDR2 SVGEGT. The CDR3 length is 18 residues. Trimming stripped 2 bases from V and 0 bases from J, with 19 bases between. The CDR3, as DNA: TGTGCCAGCAGTTACACACTCCAAGGAGTCGGGATGAACACTGAAGCTTTCTTT. The encoded protein is CASSYTLQGVGMNTEAFF.

The chain is built from TRBV28 and TRBJ2-7; TRBD2 aligns across 8 bases. The CDR3 loop spans 17 amino acids. V lost 3 bases to trimming and J lost 3 bases; unmatched junction nucleotides: 13. CDR1 is MDHEN and CDR2 is SYDVKM in the germline V gene. Here the CDR3 reads CASSFDDTAGGDYEQYF. The DNA of the CDR3 is TGTGCCAGCAGTTTTGATGACACCGCGGGAGGTGACTACGAGCAGTACTTC. The full variable domain, completed using reference TRBV28 and TRBJ2-7, is DVKVTQSSRYLVKRTGEKVFLECVQDMDHENMFWYRQDPGLGLRLIYFSYDVKMKEKGDIPEGYSVSREKKERFSLILESASTNQTSMYLCASSFDDTAGGDYEQYFGPGTRLTVT.

The genes are TRBV6-5 and TRBJ2-7; D is perhaps TRBD2 (6 bases). This CDR3 contains 15 residues. V lost 0 bases to trimming and J lost 3 bases, with 12 bases between them. CDR1 is MNHEY, CDR2 SVGAGI, per germline. The CDR3 DNA reads TGTGCCAGCAGTTACTCGGATCAGGAGGGCTACGAGCAGTACTTC. This codes for CASSYSDQEGYEQYF.

On this clone itself: Other DNA sequences in this specimen translate into the identical CDR3. This chain joins TRBV7-2 and TRBJ2-7; 7 bases match TRBD1. Germline CDR1 and CDR2: SGHTA and FQGNSA. The CDR3 has 14 amino acids. Unmatched junction bases numbered 7, after V lost 4 bases and J lost 4 bases. The CDR3: CASSSSRQGYEQYF. The CDR3 DNA is TGTGCCAGCAGCTCTTCGCGACAGGGATACGAGCAGTACTTC.

The gene calls are TRBV7-2 and TRBJ1-4; 7 positions agree with TRBD1. CDR3 length: 13 residues. Per germline, CDR1 SGHTA and CDR2 FQGNSA. Unmatched junction bases numbered 5, after V lost 5 bases and J lost 8 bases. The CDR3 region has the DNA TGTGCCAGCAGCGCTGGGACAGCCGAAAAACTGTTTTTT. It is translated as CASSAGTAEKLFF.

The chain carries TRBV28 and TRBJ2-1; D might be TRBD1 (5 bases). The germline V gene encodes CDR1 MDHEN and CDR2 SYDVKM. The CDR3 is made up of 11 amino acids. Trimming stripped 9 bases from V and 13 bases from J, with 16 bases between. CDR3 in DNA: TGTGCCAGTGAAGGTGGCAGGGCCCAGTTCTTC. Translating gives CASEGGRAQFF. Complete variable domain (other parts from reference TRBV28 and TRBJ2-1): DVKVTQSSRYLVKRTGEKVFLECVQDMDHENMFWYRQDPGLGLRLIYFSYDVKMKEKGDIPEGYSVSREKKERFSLILESASTNQTSMYLCASEGGRAQFFGPGTRLTVL.

The chain is built from TRBV19 and TRBJ2-1; TRBD2 agrees at 12 bases. J lost 7 bases, V lost 1 base, and 5 bases had no gene match. The germline CDR1 and CDR2 sequences are LNHDA and SQIVND (reference sequence). The CDR3 totals 16 residues. DNA of the CDR3: TGTGCCAGTAGTATAGTAGTCCTAGCGGGGGGGAATGAGCAGTTCTTC. Its protein product is CASSIVVLAGGNEQFF.

The gene calls are TRBV10-3 and TRBJ1-2; 7 bases line up with TRBD1. Germline V gene data show CDR1 as ENHRY and CDR2 as SYGVKD. V shed 5 bases, J shed 2 bases, and the junction held 5 bases outside the gene matches. There are 14 residues in the CDR3. CDR3 nucleotides: TGTGCCATCAGTCTACTACAGGGGAACTATGGCTACACCTTC. Its translation is CAISLLQGNYGYTF.

The chain is built from TRBV2 and TRBJ2-5; tentatively, D is TRBD2 (6 bases). The CDR3 extends over 13 amino acids. Germline V gene lookup returns CDR1 SNHLY and CDR2 FYNNEI. Trimming pared 6 bases from V and 10 bases from J, leaving 18 bases between. Written as DNA, the CDR3 is TGTGCCAGCAGCCCGGACGGGTCCGGGAGCCAGTACTTC. This gives the protein CASSPDGSGSQYF.

This sequence joins TRBV20-1 and TRBJ1-5; D not certain. V was trimmed by 3 bases and J by 4 bases, leaving 13 bases between them. Germline CDR1 reads DFQATT; CDR2 reads SNEGSKA (reference sequence). The CDR3 length is 14 residues. CDR3 amino acids: CSASKGRSNQPQHF. CDR3 in DNA: TGCAGTGCTAGTAAAGGCAGGTCTAATCAGCCCCAGCATTTT.

In nucleotides, the CDR3 is TGTGCCTGGAGTAACCGGGACAGGGAACCTTATAGCAATCAGCCCCAGCATTTT. Translation: CAWSNRDREPYSNQPQHF. V gene TRBV30 combines with J gene TRBJ1-5; 9 bases map to TRBD1. This CDR3 has 18 amino acids. Trimming cost V 2 bases and J 0 bases; bases outside gene matches: 11. The germline V gene encodes CDR1 GTSNPN and CDR2 SVGIG (reference sequence). The full variable domain, rest sourced from reference TRBV30 and TRBJ1-5, is SQTIHQWPATLVQPVGSPLSLECTVEGTSNPNLYWYRQAAGRGLQLLFYSVGIGQISSEVPQNLSASRPQDRQFILSSKKLLLSDSGFYLCAWSNRDREPYSNQPQHFGDGTRLSIL.

The chain employs TRBV7-9 and TRBJ1-6; D is ambiguous. This CDR3 spans 13 amino acids. The V gene's germline CDR1 is SEHNR and CDR2 FQNEAQ (reference sequence). The V gene lost 0 bases and the J gene lost 15 bases, with 12 bases spanning the gap. The CDR3 coding sequence is TGTGCCAGCAGCTTAGCGCTATCCGGACTCCTCCACTTT. Translated: CASSLALSGLLHF. Supplemented by reference TRBV7-9 and TRBJ1-6, the full variable domain reads DTGVSQNPRHKITKRGQNVTFRCDPISEHNRLYWYRQTLGQGPEFLTYFQNEAQLEKSRLLSDRFSAERPKGSFSTLEIQRTEQGDSAMYLCASSLALSGLLHFGNGTRLTVT.

This chain links TRBV7-9 with TRBJ2-7; tentatively, D is TRBD1 (6 bases). Germline values: CDR1 SEHNR, CDR2 FQNEAQ (reference sequence). This CDR3 is 15 amino acids long. Trimming left V 6 bases short and J 2 bases short, with 17 bases between. CDR3 residues: CASRSAGTPTYEQYF. In nucleotides, the CDR3 is TGTGCCAGCAGATCTGCCGGGACACCTACCTACGAGCAGTACTTC.

CDR3: CASSESTGMNTEAFF. The CDR3 region has the DNA TGCGCCAGCAGCGAATCCACAGGGATGAACACTGAAGCTTTCTTT. The chain couples TRBV4-3 to TRBJ1-1; perhaps TRBD1 as D (6 bases). V gave up 5 bases and J gave up 0 bases, with 13 bases separating them. The CDR3 contains 15 residues. Germline CDR1 reads LGHNA; CDR2 reads YSLEER.

V and J are TRBV4-3 and TRBJ1-4; D may be TRBD1 (6 bases). CDR1 LGHNA and CDR2 YSLEER come from the germline V gene. Between the trimmed V and J ends, which lost 0 bases and 4 bases, there was a span of 15 bases. This CDR3 comprises 17 residues. CDR3 in amino acids: CASSQDPPGALNEKLFF. CDR3 DNA sequence: TGCGCCAGCAGCCAAGATCCCCCAGGGGCCCTTAATGAAAAACTGTTTTTT.

The chain links TRBV6-5 to TRBJ1-1, with 7 bases lining up with TRBD1. V was pared by 6 bases and J by 0 bases, with 7 bases of the junction left unmatched. Germline assignment: CDR1 MNHEY and CDR2 SVGAGI. The CDR3 is 15 amino acids. CDR3 sequence reads: CASSRQGIMNTEAFF. Here the CDR3 DNA reads TGTGCCAGCAGCCGACAGGGAATCATGAACACTGAAGCTTTCTTT.

The genes are TRBV3-1 (or the pseudogene TRBV3-2) and TRBJ1-2; 8 positions match TRBD1. The CDR3 extends over 16 amino acids. V was pared by 1 base and J by 4 bases, with 8 bases of the junction left unmatched. Germline values: CDR1 LGHDT, CDR2 YNNKEL (reference sequence). The chain's CDR3 is CASSQVSGGQGYGYTF. CDR3 DNA sequence: TGTGCCAGCAGCCAAGTGTCAGGGGGCCAGGGCTATGGCTACACCTTC.